What follows is one TCR beta chain and its context. What it binds is not known. This CDR3 comprises 11 residues. V gave up 3 bases and J gave up 8 bases, with 10 bases separating them. Germline CDR1 SQVTM, CDR2 ANQGSEA. This specimen belongs to a study of cytotoxic CD8 clonotypes in ibrutinib-treated CLL. Study at large: Each sample contained, on average, under 270,000 productive templates and 95,000 or so productive rearrangements.

Findings and limits, study-wide: Sustained-remission patients were sampled at one set of times and progressing patients at different ones. Public clonotypes were rare and shrank or held steady on treatment.

The table came from immunoSEQ multiplex PCR; TCRdb's copy has only in-frame clones and leaves some out. The table lists about 30,000 clones, roughly 60% of them singletons. The rearrangement uses TRBV29-1 and TRBJ1-1; possible D gene TRBD1, 6 bases. This TCR was sampled from a human donor with chronic lymphocytic leukemia. Specimen: PBMCs, collected before ibrutinib treatment. CDR3: CSVEVQGEAFF. CDR3 coding DNA: TGCAGCGTTGAGGTCCAGGGGGAAGCTTTCTTT.